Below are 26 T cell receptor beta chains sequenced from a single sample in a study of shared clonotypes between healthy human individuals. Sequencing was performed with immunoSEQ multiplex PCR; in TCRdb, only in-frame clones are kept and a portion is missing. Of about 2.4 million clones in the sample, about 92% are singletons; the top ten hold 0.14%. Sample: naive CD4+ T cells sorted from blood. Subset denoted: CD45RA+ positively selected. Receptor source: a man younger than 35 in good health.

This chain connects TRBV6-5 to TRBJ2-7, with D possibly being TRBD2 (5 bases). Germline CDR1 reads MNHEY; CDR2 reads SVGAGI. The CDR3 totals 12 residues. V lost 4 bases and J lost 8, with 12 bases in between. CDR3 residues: CASSSGPGKQYF. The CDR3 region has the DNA TGTGCCAGCAGTTCCGGTCCCGGGAAGCAGTACTTC.

CDR3 nucleotides: TGTGCCAGCAGCACCGGGACTAGAAACGGCGAGCAGTTCTTC. Its translation: CASSTGTRNGEQFF. This chain links TRBV7-8 with TRBJ2-1, with 8 positions matching TRBD2. With V trimmed by 5 bases and J by 10 bases, 10 bases remained unmatched. Germline assignment: CDR1 SGHVS and CDR2 FQNEAQ. This CDR3 has 14 amino acids.

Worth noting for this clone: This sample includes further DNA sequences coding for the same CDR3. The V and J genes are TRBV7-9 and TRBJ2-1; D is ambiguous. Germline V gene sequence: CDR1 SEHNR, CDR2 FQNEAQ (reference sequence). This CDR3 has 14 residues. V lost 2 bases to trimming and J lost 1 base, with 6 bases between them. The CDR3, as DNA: TGTGCCAGCAGCTTACCCGGATCCTACAATGAGCAGTTCTTC. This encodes CASSLPGSYNEQFF.

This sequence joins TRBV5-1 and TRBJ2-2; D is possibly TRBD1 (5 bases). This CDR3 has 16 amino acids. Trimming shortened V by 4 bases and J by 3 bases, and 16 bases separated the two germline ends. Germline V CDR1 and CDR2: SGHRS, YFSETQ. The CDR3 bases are TGCGCCAGCAGCGGCGATGGGTCAGGGTACACCGGGGAGCTGTTTTTT. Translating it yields CASSGDGSGYTGELFF.

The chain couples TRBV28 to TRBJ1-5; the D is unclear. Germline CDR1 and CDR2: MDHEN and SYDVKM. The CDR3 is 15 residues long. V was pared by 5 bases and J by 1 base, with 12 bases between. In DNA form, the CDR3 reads TGTGCCAGCAGTGTGAACGGAAAGAGCAATCAGCCCCAGCATTTT. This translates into CASSVNGKSNQPQHF.

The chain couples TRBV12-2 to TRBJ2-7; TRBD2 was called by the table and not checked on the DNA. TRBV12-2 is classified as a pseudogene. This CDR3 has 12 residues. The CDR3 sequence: CASRFGGDEQYF. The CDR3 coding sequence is TGTGCAAGTCGCTTCGGGGGGGACGAGCAGTACTTC.

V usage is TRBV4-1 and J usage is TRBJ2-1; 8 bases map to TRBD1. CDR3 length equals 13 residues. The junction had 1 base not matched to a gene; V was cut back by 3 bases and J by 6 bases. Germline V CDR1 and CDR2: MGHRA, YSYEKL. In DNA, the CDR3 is TGCGCCAGCAGCCATACAGGGGGCAATGAGCAGTTCTTC. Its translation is CASSHTGGNEQFF.

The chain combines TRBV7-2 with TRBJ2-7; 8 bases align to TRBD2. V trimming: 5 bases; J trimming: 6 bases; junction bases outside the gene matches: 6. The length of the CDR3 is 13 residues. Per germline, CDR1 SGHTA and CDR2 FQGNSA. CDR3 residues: CASSREGRREQYF. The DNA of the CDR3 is TGTGCCAGCAGCCGGGAGGGACGGCGCGAGCAGTACTTC.

Here the CDR3 reads CASSLALVAEGGYYEQYF. The CDR3 DNA reads as TGTGCCAGCAGCTTAGCGCTGGTAGCGGAGGGGGGGTACTACGAGCAGTACTTC. The V call is TRBV7-6, the J call TRBJ2-7; possible D gene TRBD2, 7 bases. With 0 bases removed from V and 3 bases from J, the gap between germline ends came to 21 bases. Germline CDR1 reads SGHVS; CDR2 reads FNYEAQ. The CDR3 totals 18 residues.

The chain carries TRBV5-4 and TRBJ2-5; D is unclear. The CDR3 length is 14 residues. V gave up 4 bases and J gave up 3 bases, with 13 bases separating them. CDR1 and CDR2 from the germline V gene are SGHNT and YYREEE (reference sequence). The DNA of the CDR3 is TGTGCCAGCAGCCCTTCCAGCGACGAAGAGACCCAGTACTTC. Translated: CASSPSSDEETQYF.

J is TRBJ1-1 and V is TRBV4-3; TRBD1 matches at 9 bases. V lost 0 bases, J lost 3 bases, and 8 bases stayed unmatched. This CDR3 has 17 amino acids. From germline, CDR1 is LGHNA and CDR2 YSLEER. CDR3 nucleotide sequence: TGCGCCAGCAGCCAAGAGGTCCAGGGACAGGGCGACACTGAAGCTTTCTTT. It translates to CASSQEVQGQGDTEAFF.

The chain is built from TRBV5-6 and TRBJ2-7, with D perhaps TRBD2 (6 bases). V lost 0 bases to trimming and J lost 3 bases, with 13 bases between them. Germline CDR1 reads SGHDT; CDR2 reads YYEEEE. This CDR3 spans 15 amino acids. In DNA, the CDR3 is TGTGCCAGCAGCTTGGGGGACTCGATATACTACGAGCAGTACTTC. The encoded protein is CASSLGDSIYYEQYF.

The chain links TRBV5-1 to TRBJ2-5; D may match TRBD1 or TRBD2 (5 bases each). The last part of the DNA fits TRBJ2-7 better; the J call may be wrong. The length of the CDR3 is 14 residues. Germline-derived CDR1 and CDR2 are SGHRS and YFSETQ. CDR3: CASSQVRAGTEQYF. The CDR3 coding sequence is TGCGCCAGCAGTCAGGTTCGGGCAGGGACCGAGCAGTACTTC.

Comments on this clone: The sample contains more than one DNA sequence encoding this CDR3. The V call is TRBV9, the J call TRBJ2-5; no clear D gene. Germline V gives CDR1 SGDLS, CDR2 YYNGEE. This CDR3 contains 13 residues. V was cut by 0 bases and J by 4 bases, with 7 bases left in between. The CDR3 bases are TGTGCCAGCAGCGTAGGGGTCGGAGAGACCCAGTACTTC. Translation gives CASSVGVGETQYF.

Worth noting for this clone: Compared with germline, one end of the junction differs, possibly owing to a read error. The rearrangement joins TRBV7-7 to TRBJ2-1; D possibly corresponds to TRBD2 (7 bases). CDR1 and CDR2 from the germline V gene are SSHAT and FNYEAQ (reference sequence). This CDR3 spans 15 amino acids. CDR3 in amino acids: CASSSGGGSYNEQFF. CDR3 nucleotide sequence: TGTGCTAGCAGCTCCGGGGGCGGGAGCTACAATGAGCAGTTCTTC.

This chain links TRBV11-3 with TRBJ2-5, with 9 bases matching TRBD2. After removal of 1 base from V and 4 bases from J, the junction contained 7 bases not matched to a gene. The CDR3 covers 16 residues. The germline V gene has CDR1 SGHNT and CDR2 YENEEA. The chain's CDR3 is CASSLGSGRLGETQYF. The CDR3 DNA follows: TGTGCCAGCAGCTTAGGTAGCGGGAGATTGGGAGAGACCCAGTACTTC. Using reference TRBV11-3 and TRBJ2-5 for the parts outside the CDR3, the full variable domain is EAGVVQSPRYKIIEKKQPVAFWCNPISGHNTLYWYLQNLGQGPELLIRYENEEAVDDSQLPKDRFSAERLKGVDSTLKIQPAELGDSAVYLCASSLGSGRLGETQYFGPGTRLLVL.

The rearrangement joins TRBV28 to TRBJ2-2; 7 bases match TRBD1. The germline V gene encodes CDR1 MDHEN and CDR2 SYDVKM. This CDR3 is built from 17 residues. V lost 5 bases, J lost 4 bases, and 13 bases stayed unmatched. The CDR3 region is CASSPPRQGRGTGELFF. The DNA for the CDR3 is TGTGCCAGCAGTCCCCCCCGACAGGGACGGGGCACCGGGGAGCTGTTTTTT.

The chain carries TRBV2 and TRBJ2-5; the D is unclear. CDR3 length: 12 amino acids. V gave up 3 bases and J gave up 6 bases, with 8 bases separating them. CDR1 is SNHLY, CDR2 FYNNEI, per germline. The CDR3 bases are TGTGCCAGCAGTGATAACGGAAAGACCCAGTACTTC. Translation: CASSDNGKTQYF.

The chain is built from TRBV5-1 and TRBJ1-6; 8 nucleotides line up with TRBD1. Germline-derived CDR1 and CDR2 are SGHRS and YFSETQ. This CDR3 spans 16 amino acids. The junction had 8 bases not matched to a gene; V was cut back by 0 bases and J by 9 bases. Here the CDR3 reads CASSLGLDRGGSPLHF. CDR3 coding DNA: TGCGCCAGCAGCTTGGGGCTAGACAGGGGTGGTTCACCCCTCCACTTT.

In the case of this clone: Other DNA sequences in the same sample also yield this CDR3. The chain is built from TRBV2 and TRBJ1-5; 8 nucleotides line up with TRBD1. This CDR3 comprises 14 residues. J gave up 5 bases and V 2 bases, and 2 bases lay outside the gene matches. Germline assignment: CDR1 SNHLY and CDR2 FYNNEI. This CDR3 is CASSEQGADQPQHF. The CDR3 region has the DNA TGTGCCAGCAGTGAACAGGGGGCGGATCAGCCCCAGCATTTT.

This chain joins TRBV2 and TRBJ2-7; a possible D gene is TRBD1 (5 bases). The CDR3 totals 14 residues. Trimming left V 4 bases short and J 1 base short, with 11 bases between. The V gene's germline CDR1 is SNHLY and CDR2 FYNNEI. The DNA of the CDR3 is TGTGCCAGCAGTGGGAAGGACAATTCCTACGAGCAGTACTTC. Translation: CASSGKDNSYEQYF.

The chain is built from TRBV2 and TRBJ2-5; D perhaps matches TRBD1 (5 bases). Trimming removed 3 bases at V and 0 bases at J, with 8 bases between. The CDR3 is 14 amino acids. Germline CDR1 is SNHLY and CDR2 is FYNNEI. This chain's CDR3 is CASSDWGNQETQYF. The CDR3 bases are TGTGCCAGCAGTGACTGGGGCAACCAAGAGACCCAGTACTTC.

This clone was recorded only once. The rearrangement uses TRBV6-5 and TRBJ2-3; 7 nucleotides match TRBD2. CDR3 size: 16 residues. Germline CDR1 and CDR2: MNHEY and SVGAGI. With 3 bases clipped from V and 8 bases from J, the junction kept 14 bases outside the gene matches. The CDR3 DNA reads TGTGCCAGCAGTTATAAAGCGGGACTTCCCCGGGGTACGCAGTATTTT. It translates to CASSYKAGLPRGTQYF.

CDR3 DNA sequence: TGTGCCAGCAGCTTAGAGAACAGATCTTATGGCTACACCTTC. Translated: CASSLENRSYGYTF. V is TRBV11-2 and J is TRBJ1-2; D gene ambiguous. There are 14 residues in the CDR3. Germline-derived CDR1 and CDR2 are SGHAT and FQNNGV. V was shortened by 0 bases and J by 5 bases, with 10 bases between the two germline ends.

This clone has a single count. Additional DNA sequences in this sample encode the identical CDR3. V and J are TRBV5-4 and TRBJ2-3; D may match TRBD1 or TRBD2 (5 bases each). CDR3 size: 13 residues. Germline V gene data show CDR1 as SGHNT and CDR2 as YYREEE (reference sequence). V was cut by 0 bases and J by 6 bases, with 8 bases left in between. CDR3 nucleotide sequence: TGTGCCAGCAGCTTGGCCGGGGCCGATACGCAGTATTTT. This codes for CASSLAGADTQYF.

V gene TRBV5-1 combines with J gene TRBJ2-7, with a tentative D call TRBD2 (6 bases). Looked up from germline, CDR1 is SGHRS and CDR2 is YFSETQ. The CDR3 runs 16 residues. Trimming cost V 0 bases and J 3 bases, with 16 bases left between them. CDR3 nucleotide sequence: TGCGCCAGCAGCTTGGCCCTTGAGACTAGTATCTACGAGCAGTACTTC. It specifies CASSLALETSIYEQYF.